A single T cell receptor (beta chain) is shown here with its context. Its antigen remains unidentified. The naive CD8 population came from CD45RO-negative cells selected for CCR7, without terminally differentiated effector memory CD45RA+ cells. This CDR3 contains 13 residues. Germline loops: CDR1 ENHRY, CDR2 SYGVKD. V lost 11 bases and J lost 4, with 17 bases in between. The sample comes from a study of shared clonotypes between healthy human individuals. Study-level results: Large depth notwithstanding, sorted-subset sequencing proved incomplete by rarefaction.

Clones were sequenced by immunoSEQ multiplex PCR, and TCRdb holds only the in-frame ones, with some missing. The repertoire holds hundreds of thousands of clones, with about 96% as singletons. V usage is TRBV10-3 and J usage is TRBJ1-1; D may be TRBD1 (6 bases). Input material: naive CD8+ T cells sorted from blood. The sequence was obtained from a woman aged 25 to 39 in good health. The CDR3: CASWGGGGTEAFF. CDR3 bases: TGTGCCTCCTGGGGGGGAGGGGGCACTGAAGCTTTCTTT.